This is a list of T cell receptor beta chains from one sample in a study of CD8 T cells in ankylosing spondylitis. Each CDR3 protein is one row after TCRdb ran MiXCR on the 5' RACE reads. The sample lists 290,000 or so distinct CDR3 sequences, around 20% occurring once. The sample taken for sequencing was blood, either unsorted or a sorted T cell fraction (not recorded which). These receptor sequences come from a female donor with ankylosing spondylitis or in good health (not recorded which). The CDR3 runs from the conserved cysteine through the conserved F or W. The D gene is left open where the match is weak. Clone size is shown for a subset of rows, as once, few, many or a class of expanded clone.

clone size,V gene,D gene,J gene,CDR3 protein,CDR3 DNA
.,TRBV4-3,.,TRBJ1-2,CASSQDWTEGEYGYTF,TGCGCCAGCAGCCAAGATTGGACAGAAGGAGAGTATGGCTACACCTTC
many,TRBV7-8,.,TRBJ2-1,CASILRASSYNEQFF,TGTGCCAGCATTTTGCGCGCGAGCTCCTACAATGAGCAGTTCTTC
.,TRBV4-1,TRBD1,TRBJ2-2,CASSQEEGAANTGELFF,TGCGCCAGCAGCCAAGAAGAGGGGGCGGCGAACACCGGGGAGCTGTTTTTT
many,TRBV6-1,.,TRBJ2-2,CASSKGRPTNTGELFF,TGTGCCAGCAGCAAAGGACGGCCAACGAACACCGGGGAGCTGTTTTTT
.,TRBV20-1,TRBD2,TRBJ2-3,CSAGGWLAGGDTQYF,TGCAGTGCTGGAGGTTGGCTAGCGGGAGGAGATACGCAGTATTTT
few,TRBV24-1,.,TRBJ2-5,CATSDPLETQYF,TGTGCCACCAGTGACCCACTGGAGACCCAGTACTTC
few,TRBV12-3/TRBV12-4,TRBD1,TRBJ2-7,CASSFSSAGQGFYEQYF,TGTGCCAGCAGTTTTTCGTCGGCCGGACAGGGTTTCTACGAGCAGTACTTC
many,TRBV29-1,.,TRBJ2-1,CSVERGEASQFF,TGCAGCGTTGAAAGGGGGGAAGCATCCCAGTTCTTC
.,TRBV7-2,TRBD2,TRBJ2-7,CASSLVRGGRSYEQYF,TGTGCCAGCAGCTTAGTCCGGGGGGGACGCTCCTACGAGCAGTACTTC
few,TRBV7-9,.,TRBJ2-1,CASSPPSANEQFF,TGTGCCAGCAGCCCCCCCTCCGCGAATGAGCAGTTCTTC
.,TRBV6-5,.,TRBJ2-3,CASSYTRSSTDTQYF,TGTGCCAGCAGTTACACGCGGTCTAGCACAGATACGCAGTATTTT
once,TRBV6-1,.,TRBJ2-1,CASSGRGLNEQFF,TGTGCCAGCAGTGGGCGAGGGCTCAATGAGCAGTTCTTC
many,TRBV12-3/TRBV12-4,.,TRBJ1-2,CASRPRNDYGYTF,TGTGCCAGCAGGCCTCGTAATGACTATGGCTACACCTTC
.,TRBV5-6,.,TRBJ2-7,CASGPGLLYEQYF,TGTGCCAGCGGCCCCGGGCTCCTCTACGAGCAGTACTTC
many,TRBV12-3/TRBV12-4,.,TRBJ2-5,CASSPSVVAQYF,TGTGCCAGCAGCCCCTCCGTGGTTGCCCAGTACTTC
few,TRBV5-6,.,TRBJ2-1,CASSWPTSSYNEQFF,TGTGCCAGCAGCTGGCCTACGAGCTCCTACAATGAGCAGTTCTTC
.,TRBV24-1,.,TRBJ2-2,CATCLLPLALKVSGELFF,TGTGCCACCTGCCTACTCCCTCTAGCGCTAAAGGTGTCCGGGGAGCTGTTTTTT
few,TRBV12-3/TRBV12-4,.,TRBJ1-1,CASSQGPIQAFF,TGTGCCAGCAGTCAGGGGCCAATTCAAGCTTTCTTT
.,TRBV12-3/TRBV12-4,TRBD1,TRBJ1-5,CASSPGTGRLSNQPQHF,TGTGCCAGCAGCCCCGGGACAGGCCGTCTTAGCAATCAGCCCCAGCATTTT
few,TRBV3-1,TRBD2,TRBJ2-1,CASSPVALAGGNEQFF,TGTGCCAGCAGCCCCGTGGCGTTAGCGGGTGGTAATGAGCAGTTCTTC
many,TRBV29-1,TRBD1,TRBJ2-1,CSVDSRDRGLNEQFF,TGCAGCGTTGATTCACGGGACAGGGGGCTAAATGAGCAGTTCTTC
few,TRBV11-2,.,TRBJ1-1,CASSLFRTNTEAFF,TGTGCCAGCAGCTTATTCCGAACGAACACTGAAGCTTTCTTT
many,TRBV5-1,.,TRBJ1-6,CASSSTQGTYNSPLHF,TGCGCCAGCAGCTCGACACAGGGAACTTATAATTCACCCCTCCACTTT
.,TRBV5-1,TRBD2,TRBJ2-3,CASSLRLAGTDTQYF,TGCGCCAGCAGCCTCAGACTAGCGGGAACAGATACGCAGTATTTT
few,TRBV6-1,.,TRBJ1-1,CATRGAAHTEAFF,TGTGCCACACGGGGGGCTGCCCACACTGAAGCTTTCTTT
few,TRBV7-9,TRBD1,TRBJ1-4,CASSFSGGGVEKLFF,TGTGCCAGCAGCTTTTCAGGGGGCGGTGTTGAAAAACTGTTTTTT